The rows below give T cell receptor beta chains drawn from one sample of a study of T cell responses to AZD1222 COVID-19 vaccine. Here immunoSEQ multiplex PCR was the method, and the copy in TCRdb shows in-frame clones only, minus some. Of more than 85,000 clones in the sample, 85% to 95% were seen once. The material sequenced was peripheral blood, taken on day 0 of AZD1222 vaccination. The receptors were gathered from an adult in good health. Each CDR3 is given with its conserved first and last residue. The D gene is left open where the match is weak. The size entry is marked missing in some rows and otherwise reads once, few, many or a size class.

>15|TRBV11-2|.|TRBJ2-1|.
CASSLGGSSYNEQFF
TGTGCCAGCAGCTTAGGGGGGAGCTCCTACAATGAGCAGTTCTTC
>12|TRBV27|.|TRBJ1-1|.
CASSYRQGEAFF
TGTGCCAGCAGTTACCGGCAGGGTGAAGCTTTCTTT
>13|TRBV28|.|TRBJ1-1|.
CASSAIGNTEAFF
TGTGCCAGCAGTGCGATAGGGAACACTGAAGCTTTCTTT
>14|TRBV28|.|TRBJ1-6|.
CASNPVPYNSPLHF
TGTGCCAGCAATCCCGTACCCTATAATTCACCCCTCCACTTT
>17|TRBV4-1|.|TRBJ2-2|TRBD1
CASSLQGKESMAGELFF
TGCGCCAGCAGCCTACAGGGGAAGGAATCTATGGCCGGGGAGCTGTTTTTT
>16|TRBV7-6|once|TRBJ2-5|.
CASGPNGGGRGETQYF
TGTGCCAGCGGCCCGAATGGGGGGGGGCGAGGAGAGACCCAGTACTTC
>14|TRBV2|few|TRBJ2-7|.
CASSESIGAYEQYF
TGTGCCAGCAGTGAAAGCATAGGAGCCTACGAGCAGTACTTC
>13|TRBV7-9|.|TRBJ1-1|.
CASSFQSNTEAFF
TGTGCCAGCAGCTTTCAATCGAACACTGAAGCTTTCTTT
>15|TRBV30|once|TRBJ1-5|.
CAWSVGQGANQPQHF
TGTGCCTGGAGTGTAGGTCAGGGAGCTAATCAGCCCCAGCATTTT
>14|TRBV6-5|.|TRBJ2-7|.
CASSYRARSYEQYF
TGTGCCAGCAGTTACCGGGCCCGCTCCTACGAGCAGTACTTC
>12|TRBV11-2|once|TRBJ2-1|.
CASSLGRNEQFF
TGTGCCAGCAGCCTGGGGAGGAATGAGCAGTTCTTC
>15|TRBV10-3|.|TRBJ1-1|.
CAISESPGKATEAFF
TGTGCCATCAGTGAGTCTCCAGGTAAGGCGACTGAAGCTTTCTTT
>16|TRBV7-9|once|TRBJ2-1|TRBD2
CASSGTSGGSYNEQFF
TGTGCCAGCAGCGGGACTAGCGGGGGCTCCTACAATGAGCAGTTCTTC
>15|TRBV28|.|TRBJ2-2|TRBD2
CASSPGTSGTGELFF
TGTGCCAGCAGTCCCGGGACTAGCGGCACCGGGGAGCTGTTTTTT
>14|TRBV14|.|TRBJ2-7|.
CASSIDLHPYEQYF
TGTGCCAGCAGCATAGACTTACATCCCTACGAGCAGTACTTC
>15|TRBV9|.|TRBJ2-7|.
CASSAGQEGRYEQYF
TGTGCCAGCAGCGCCGGGCAGGAGGGGCGCTACGAGCAGTACTTC